The 20 T cell receptor beta chains in this list originate from one sample, sequenced in a study of beta chain features in type 1 diabetes. Sequencing targeted expressed TCRB transcripts, as all isolated RNA had been reverse transcribed. Sequenced by immunoSEQ multiplex PCR; TCRdb stores in-frame clones only, minus some. The sample records about 210,000 clones, about a tenth being singletons. The sequencing input was central memory CD4+ T cells from blood. The origin of the receptors is a man aged 18 to 35 in good health.

V gene TRBV7-2 combines with J gene TRBJ2-5; 9 bases fit TRBD1. The CDR3 is made up of 14 amino acids. V lost 4 bases and J lost 5; bases outside the gene matches: 5. Germline V lookup: CDR1 SGHTA, CDR2 FQGNSA. The CDR3 loop is CASSSQTGGETQYF. The DNA of the CDR3 is TGTGCCAGCAGCTCCCAGACAGGGGGGGAGACCCAGTACTTC.

J is TRBJ1-2 and V is TRBV6-1; D remains ambiguous. This CDR3 spans 15 amino acids. Trimming left V 0 bases short and J 6 bases short, with 14 bases between. From germline, CDR1 is MNHNS and CDR2 SASEGT. DNA for the CDR3: TGTGCCAGCAGTGAAGCGCGCGGCAGGTTCCATGGCTACACCTTC. This gives the protein CASSEARGRFHGYTF.

The chain joins TRBV19 to TRBJ2-5, with TRBD1 matching 7 bases. CDR1 and CDR2 from the germline V gene are LNHDA and SQIVND (reference sequence). The V segment lost 5 bases and the J segment 0 bases; nucleotides outside the gene matches: 9. This CDR3 has 16 amino acids. The CDR3 DNA reads TGTGCCAGTAGTGTTAACAGGGGCGGTAACCAAGAGACCCAGTACTTC. The encoded protein is CASSVNRGGNQETQYF.

This chain connects TRBV29-1 to TRBJ2-5; 9 nucleotides agree with TRBD1. There are 15 residues in the CDR3. Germline V lookup: CDR1 SQVTM, CDR2 ANQGSEA. Unmatched junction bases numbered 10, after V lost 3 bases and J lost 5 bases. Written as DNA, the CDR3 is TGCAGCGTTGATTTAGGGGACAGGGTAGTTGAGACCCAGTACTTC. This encodes CSVDLGDRVVETQYF.

There are a few counts of this clone. The genes are TRBV19 and TRBJ1-4; no clear D gene. The CDR3 is 16 amino acids. In germline, CDR1 is LNHDA, CDR2 SQIVND (reference sequence). V was shortened by 3 bases and J by 0 bases, with 11 bases between the two germline ends. DNA for the CDR3: TGTGCCAGTAGTATCCGAGGGATTACAACTAATGAAAAACTGTTTTTT. Its translation is CASSIRGITTNEKLFF. The full variable domain, rest sourced from reference TRBV19 and TRBJ1-4, is DGGITQSPKYLFRKEGQNVTLSCEQNLNHDAMYWYRQDPGQGLRLIYYSQIVNDFQKGDIAEGYSVSREKKESFPLTVTSAQKNPTAFYLCASSIRGITTNEKLFFGSGTQLSVL.

The chain carries TRBV29-1 and TRBJ2-5; D possibly corresponds to TRBD1 (5 bases). The germline V gene encodes CDR1 SQVTM and CDR2 ANQGSEA. This CDR3 is built from 13 residues. V shed 4 bases and J shed 4 bases, with 13 bases lying between them. The CDR3 nucleotides read TGCAGCGTTGCCCCGGCAGGGCGAGAGACCCAGTACTTC. As protein: CSVAPAGRETQYF. Complete variable domain (other parts from reference TRBV29-1 and TRBJ2-5): SAVISQKPSRDICQRGTSLTIQCQVDSQVTMMFWYRQQPGQSLTLIATANQGSEATYESGFVIDKFPISRPNLTFSTLTVSNMSPEDSSIYLCSVAPAGRETQYFGPGTRLLVL.

This clone was observed a few times. The V and J genes are TRBV7-8 and TRBJ2-2; TRBD1 matches 11 bases. Losses at the gene ends were 4 bases for V and 5 bases for J; bases not matched to a gene: 6. CDR3 length equals 16 residues. Germline CDR1 and CDR2: SGHVS and FQNEAQ. The CDR3 region is CASSYGQGAVTGELFF. The CDR3 coding sequence is TGTGCCAGCAGCTACGGACAGGGGGCTGTTACCGGGGAGCTGTTTTTT.

This clone was found a few times. A read error is possible here, since a much larger clone lies one base away. The chain employs TRBV29-1 and TRBJ2-3; perhaps TRBD2 as D (6 bases). The CDR3 runs to 13 residues. Trimming removed 3 bases at V and 3 bases at J, with 10 bases between. The germline CDR1 and CDR2 sequences are SQVTM and ANQGSEA. CDR3 sequence reads: CSVDGAGTDTQYF. CDR3 bases: TGCAGCGTTGACGGGGCGGGGACAGATACGCAGTATTTT.

The V gene is TRBV6-5, the J gene TRBJ2-3, with D possibly being TRBD1 (6 bases). This CDR3 is 14 amino acids long. The V and J ends lost 2 bases and 3 bases respectively, with 9 bases between them. Germline V CDR1 and CDR2: MNHEY, SVGAGI. The CDR3 nucleotides are TGTGCCAGCAGTTACGGACAGATTACAGATACGCAGTATTTT. It yields the protein CASSYGQITDTQYF.

This clone was observed a few times. In nucleotides, the CDR3 is TGCAGCGTCCTCAGGGGGCTTAATGAAAAACTGTTTTTT. The encoded protein is CSVLRGLNEKLFF. The chain links TRBV29-1 to TRBJ1-4; 8 bases align to TRBD1. The V segment lost 6 bases and the J segment 4 bases; nucleotides outside the gene matches: 4. Germline V CDR1 and CDR2: SQVTM, ANQGSEA. The length of the CDR3 is 13 residues. Looking up the rest from reference TRBV29-1 and TRBJ1-4 gives the full variable domain: SAVISQKPSRDICQRGTSLTIQCQVDSQVTMMFWYRQQPGQSLTLIATANQGSEATYESGFVIDKFPISRPNLTFSTLTVSNMSPEDSSIYLCSVLRGLNEKLFFGSGTQLSVL.

The chain employs TRBV28 and TRBJ2-3, with 9 bases that match TRBD1. There are 15 residues in the CDR3. The trim removed 4 bases at V and 3 bases at J, leaving 5 bases unmatched. Germline V gives CDR1 MDHEN, CDR2 SYDVKM. As DNA, the CDR3 is TGTGCCAGCAGTTACAGGACAGGGGAAACAGATACGCAGTATTTT. Translated: CASSYRTGETDTQYF.

This sequence joins TRBV10-1 and TRBJ2-1, with TRBD2 identical over 8 bases. CDR3 size: 16 residues. The junction had 5 bases not matched to a gene; V was cut back by 4 bases and J by 0 bases. Looked up from germline, CDR1 is WNHNN and CDR2 is SYGVQD (reference sequence). The CDR3, as DNA: TGCGCCAGCAGTGGGGGACTAGAGGGCTCCTACAATGAGCAGTTCTTC. Protein sequence: CASSGGLEGSYNEQFF.

This clone was observed a handful of times. This is likely an artifact of a read error, given a far larger clone one base away. At the DNA level, this CDR3 is encoded by other sequences in the same sample as well. The chain links TRBV21-1 to TRBJ2-1; TRBD1, as called in the table, went unchecked against the DNA. TRBV21-1 is a pseudogene. This CDR3 spans 16 amino acids. CDR3 nucleotide sequence: TGTGCCAGCAGCTTCCCCCGGGACAGGGGGTTGGATGAGCAGTTCTTC. Amino acid sequence: CASSFPRDRGLDEQFF.

Remarks on this clone: The same CDR3 can be traced to other DNA sequences in this sample. The chain is built from TRBV11-1 and TRBJ2-1; D unclear. The length of the CDR3 is 12 residues. Germline values: CDR1 SGHAT, CDR2 FQDESV (reference sequence). Trimming removed 0 bases at V and 7 bases at J, with 4 bases between. The CDR3, as DNA: TGTGCCAGCAGCTTAGCGCGTAATGAGCAGTTCTTC. Translation gives CASSLARNEQFF.

There are a few counts of this clone. The rearrangement uses TRBV10-3 and TRBJ2-3; TRBD1 matches 7 bases. The CDR3 consists of 14 residues. Unmatched junction bases numbered 6, after V lost 9 bases and J lost 0 bases. Germline assignment: CDR1 ENHRY and CDR2 SYGVKD. The CDR3 protein is CAISTDRSTDTQYF. The CDR3 bases are TGTGCCATATCAACGGACAGGAGCACAGATACGCAGTATTTT.

This clone was picked up a small number of times. The chain joins TRBV4-3 to TRBJ1-2; D uncertain. The CDR3 is 15 residues long. Trimming cost V 1 base and J 3 bases, with 12 bases left between them. Germline CDR1 reads LGHNA; CDR2 reads YSLEER. CDR3 in DNA: TGCGCCAGCAGCCAAGGCCCGAACATCGACTATGGCTACACCTTC. This encodes CASSQGPNIDYGYTF.

The chain couples TRBV7-2 to TRBJ1-1; possible D gene TRBD1, 5 bases. Germline CDR1 is SGHTA and CDR2 is FQGNSA. The CDR3 runs 12 residues. Trimming stripped 5 bases from V and 10 bases from J, with 14 bases between. The CDR3 here is CASSPGGPGAFF. For the CDR3, the DNA is TGTGCCAGCAGCCCCGGGGGACCGGGAGCTTTCTTT.

J is TRBJ2-5 and V is TRBV19; a possible D gene is TRBD1 (6 bases). The CDR3 has 15 amino acids. Trimming took off 1 base at V and 1 base at J, with 10 bases between the two ends. Germline lookup yields CDR1 LNHDA and CDR2 SQIVND (reference sequence). CDR3 nucleotides: TGTGCCAGTAGTATAGGTGGGACATTCCAAGAGACCCAGTACTTC. This sequence encodes CASSIGGTFQETQYF.

This clone was counted many times. The chain links TRBV10-3 to TRBJ2-7, with D perhaps assigned TRBD1 or TRBD2 (6 bases each). The V gene lost 2 bases and the J gene lost 4 bases, with 18 bases spanning the gap. CDR3 size: 16 residues. Germline values: CDR1 ENHRY, CDR2 SYGVKD. CDR3 loop: CAISEPDRSGGYEQYF. As DNA, the CDR3 is TGTGCCATCAGTGAGCCCGACAGGTCAGGAGGGTACGAGCAGTACTTC.

The rearrangement uses TRBV7-9 and TRBJ2-3; perhaps TRBD2 as D (6 bases). V lost 5 bases, J lost 6 bases, and 21 bases lay in between. The CDR3 consists of 16 residues. Germline CDR1 is SEHNR and CDR2 is FQNEAQ (reference sequence). DNA for the CDR3: TGTGCCAGCAGCCCGAGGCCGAGCGGGCTTTGGGATACGCAGTATTTT. Its translation: CASSPRPSGLWDTQYF.